The clone carrying this T cell receptor beta chain was counted between two and nine times. Its antigen is still unknown. The PCR used 60 Vbeta and 13 Jbeta primers. TCRdb's table, derived via immunoSEQ multiplex PCR, lists solely in-frame clones and lacks some. The repertoire holds 150,000 to 200,000 clones, about 80% seen once, with roughly 2% in the top ten. These data come from a study of cytomegalovirus exposure and HLA in healthy donors. Study-wide findings and caveats: The authors listed 150 to 200 TCR beta chains as cytomegalovirus-associated.

The CDR3 is made up of 13 amino acids. With V trimmed by 4 bases and J by 5 bases, 1 base remained unmatched. Germline CDR1 and CDR2: SGHNT and YENEEA. Sequences were obtained from PBMCs. The source of this sequence is a young woman in good health and CMV-seropositive. The chain recombines TRBV11-3 with TRBJ2-5, with TRBD1 matching 10 bases. This chain's CDR3 is CASSSGQGETQYF. CDR3 DNA: TGTGCCAGCAGCTCGGGACAGGGGGAGACCCAGTACTTC.